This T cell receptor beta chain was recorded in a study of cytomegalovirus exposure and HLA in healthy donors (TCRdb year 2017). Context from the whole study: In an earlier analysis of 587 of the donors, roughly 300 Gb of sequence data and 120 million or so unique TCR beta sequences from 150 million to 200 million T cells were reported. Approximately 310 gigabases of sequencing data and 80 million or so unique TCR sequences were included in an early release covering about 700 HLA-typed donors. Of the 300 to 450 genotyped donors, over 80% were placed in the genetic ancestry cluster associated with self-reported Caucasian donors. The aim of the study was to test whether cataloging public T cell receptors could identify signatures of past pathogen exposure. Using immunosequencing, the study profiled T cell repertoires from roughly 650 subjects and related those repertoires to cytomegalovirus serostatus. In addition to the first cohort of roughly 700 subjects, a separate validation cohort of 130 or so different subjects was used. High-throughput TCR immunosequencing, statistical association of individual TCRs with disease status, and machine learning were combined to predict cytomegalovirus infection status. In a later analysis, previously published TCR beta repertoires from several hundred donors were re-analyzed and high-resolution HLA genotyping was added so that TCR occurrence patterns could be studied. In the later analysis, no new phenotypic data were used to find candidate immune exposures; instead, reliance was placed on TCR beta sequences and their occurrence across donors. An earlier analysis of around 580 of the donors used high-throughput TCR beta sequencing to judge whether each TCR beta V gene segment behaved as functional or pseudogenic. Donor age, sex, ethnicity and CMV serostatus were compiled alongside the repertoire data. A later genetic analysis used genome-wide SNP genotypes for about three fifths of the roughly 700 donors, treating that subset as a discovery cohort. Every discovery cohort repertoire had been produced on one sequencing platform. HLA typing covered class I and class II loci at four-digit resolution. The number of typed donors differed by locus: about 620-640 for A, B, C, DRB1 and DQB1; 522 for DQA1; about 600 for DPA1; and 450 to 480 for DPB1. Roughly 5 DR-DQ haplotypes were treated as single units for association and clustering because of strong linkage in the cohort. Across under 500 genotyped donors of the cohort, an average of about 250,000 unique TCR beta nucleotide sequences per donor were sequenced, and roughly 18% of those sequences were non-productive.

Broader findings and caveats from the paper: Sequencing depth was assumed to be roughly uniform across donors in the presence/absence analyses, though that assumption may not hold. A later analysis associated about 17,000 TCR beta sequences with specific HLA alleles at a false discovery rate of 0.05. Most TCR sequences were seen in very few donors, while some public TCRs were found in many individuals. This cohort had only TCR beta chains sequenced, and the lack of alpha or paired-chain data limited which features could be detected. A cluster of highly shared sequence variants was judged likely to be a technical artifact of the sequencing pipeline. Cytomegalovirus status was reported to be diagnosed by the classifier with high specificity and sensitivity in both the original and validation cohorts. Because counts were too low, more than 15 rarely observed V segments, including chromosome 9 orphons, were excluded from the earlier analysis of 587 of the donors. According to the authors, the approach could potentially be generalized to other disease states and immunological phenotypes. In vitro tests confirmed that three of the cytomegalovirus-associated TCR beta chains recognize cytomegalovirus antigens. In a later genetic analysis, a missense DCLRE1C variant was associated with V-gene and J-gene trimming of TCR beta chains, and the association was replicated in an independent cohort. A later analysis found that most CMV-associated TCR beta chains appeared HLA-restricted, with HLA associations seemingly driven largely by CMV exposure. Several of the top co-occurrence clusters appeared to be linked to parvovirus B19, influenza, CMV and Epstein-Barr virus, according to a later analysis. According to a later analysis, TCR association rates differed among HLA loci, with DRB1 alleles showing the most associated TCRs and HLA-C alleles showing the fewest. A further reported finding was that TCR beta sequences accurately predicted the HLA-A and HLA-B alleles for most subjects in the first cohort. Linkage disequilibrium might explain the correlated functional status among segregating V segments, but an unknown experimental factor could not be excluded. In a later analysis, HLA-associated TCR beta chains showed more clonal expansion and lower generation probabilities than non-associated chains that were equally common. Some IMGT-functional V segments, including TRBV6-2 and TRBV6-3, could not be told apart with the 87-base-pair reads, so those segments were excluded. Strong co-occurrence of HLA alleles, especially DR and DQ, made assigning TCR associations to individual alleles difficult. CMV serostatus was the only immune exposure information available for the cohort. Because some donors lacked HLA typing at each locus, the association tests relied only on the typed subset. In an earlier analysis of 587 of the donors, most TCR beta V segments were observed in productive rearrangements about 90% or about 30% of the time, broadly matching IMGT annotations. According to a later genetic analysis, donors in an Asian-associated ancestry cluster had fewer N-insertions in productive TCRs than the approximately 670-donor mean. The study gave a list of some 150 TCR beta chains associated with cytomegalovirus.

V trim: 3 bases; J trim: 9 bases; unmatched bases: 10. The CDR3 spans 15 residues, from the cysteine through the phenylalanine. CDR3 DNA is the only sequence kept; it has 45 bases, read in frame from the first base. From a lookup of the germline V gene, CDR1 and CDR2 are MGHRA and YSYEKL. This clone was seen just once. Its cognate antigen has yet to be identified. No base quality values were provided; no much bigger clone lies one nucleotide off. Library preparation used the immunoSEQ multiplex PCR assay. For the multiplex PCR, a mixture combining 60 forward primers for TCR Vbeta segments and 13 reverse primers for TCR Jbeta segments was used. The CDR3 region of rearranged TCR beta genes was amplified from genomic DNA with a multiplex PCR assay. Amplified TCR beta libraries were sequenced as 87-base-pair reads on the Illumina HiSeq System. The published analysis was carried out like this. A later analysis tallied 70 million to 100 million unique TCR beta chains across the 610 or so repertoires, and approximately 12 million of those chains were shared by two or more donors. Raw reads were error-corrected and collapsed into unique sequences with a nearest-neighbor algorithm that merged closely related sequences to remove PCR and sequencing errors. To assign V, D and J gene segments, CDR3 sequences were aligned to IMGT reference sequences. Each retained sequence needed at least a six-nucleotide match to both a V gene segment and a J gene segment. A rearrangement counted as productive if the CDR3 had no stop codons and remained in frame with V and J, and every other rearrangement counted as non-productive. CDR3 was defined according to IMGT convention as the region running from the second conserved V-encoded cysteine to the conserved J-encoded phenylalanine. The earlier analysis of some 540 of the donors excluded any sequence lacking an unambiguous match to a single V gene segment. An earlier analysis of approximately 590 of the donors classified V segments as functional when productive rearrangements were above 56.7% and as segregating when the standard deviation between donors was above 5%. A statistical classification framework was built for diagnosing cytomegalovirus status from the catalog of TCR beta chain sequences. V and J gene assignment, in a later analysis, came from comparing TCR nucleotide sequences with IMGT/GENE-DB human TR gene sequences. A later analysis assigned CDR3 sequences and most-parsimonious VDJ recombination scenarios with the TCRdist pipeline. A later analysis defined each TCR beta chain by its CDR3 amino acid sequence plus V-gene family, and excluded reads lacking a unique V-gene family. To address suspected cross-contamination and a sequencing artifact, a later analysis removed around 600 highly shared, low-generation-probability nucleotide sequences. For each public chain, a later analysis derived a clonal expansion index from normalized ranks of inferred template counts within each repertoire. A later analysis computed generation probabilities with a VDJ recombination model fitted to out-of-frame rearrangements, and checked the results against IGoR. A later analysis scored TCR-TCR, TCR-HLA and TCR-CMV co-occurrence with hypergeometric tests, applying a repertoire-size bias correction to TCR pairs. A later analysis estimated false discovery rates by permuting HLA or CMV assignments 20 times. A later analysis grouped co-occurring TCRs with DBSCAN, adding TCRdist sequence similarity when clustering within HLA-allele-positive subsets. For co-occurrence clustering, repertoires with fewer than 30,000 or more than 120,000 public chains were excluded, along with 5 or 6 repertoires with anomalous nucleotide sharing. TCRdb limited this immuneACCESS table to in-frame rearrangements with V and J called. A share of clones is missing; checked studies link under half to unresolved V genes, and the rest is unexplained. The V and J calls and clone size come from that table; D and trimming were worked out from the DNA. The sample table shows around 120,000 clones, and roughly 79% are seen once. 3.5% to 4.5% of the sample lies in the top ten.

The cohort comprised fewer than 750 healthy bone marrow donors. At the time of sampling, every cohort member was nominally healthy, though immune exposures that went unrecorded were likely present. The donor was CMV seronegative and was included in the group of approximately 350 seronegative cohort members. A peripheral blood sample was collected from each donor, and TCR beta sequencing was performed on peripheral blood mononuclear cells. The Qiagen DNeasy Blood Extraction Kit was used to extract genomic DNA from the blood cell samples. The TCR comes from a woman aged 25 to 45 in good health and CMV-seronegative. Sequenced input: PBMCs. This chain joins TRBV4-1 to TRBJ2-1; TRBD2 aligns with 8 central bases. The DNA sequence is TGCGCCAGCAGCCATTCAGCGGGAGCCGTCGGTGAGCAGTTCTTC. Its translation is CASSHSAGAVGEQFF.